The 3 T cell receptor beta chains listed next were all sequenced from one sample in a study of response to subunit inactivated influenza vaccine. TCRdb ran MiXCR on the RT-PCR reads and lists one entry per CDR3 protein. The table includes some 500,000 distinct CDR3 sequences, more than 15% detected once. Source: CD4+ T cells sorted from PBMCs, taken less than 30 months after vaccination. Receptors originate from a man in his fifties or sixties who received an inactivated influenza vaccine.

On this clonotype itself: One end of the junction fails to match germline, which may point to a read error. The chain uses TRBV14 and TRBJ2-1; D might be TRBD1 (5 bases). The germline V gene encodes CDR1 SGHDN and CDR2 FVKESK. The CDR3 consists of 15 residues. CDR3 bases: TGTGCCGGCAGCCTCAGGGTGACGTCCTACAATGAGCAGTTCTTC. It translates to CAGSLRVTSYNEQFF.

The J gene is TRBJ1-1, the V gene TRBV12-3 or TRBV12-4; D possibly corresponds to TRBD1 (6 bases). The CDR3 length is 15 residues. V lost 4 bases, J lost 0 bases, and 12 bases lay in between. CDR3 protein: CASSSRTVMNTEAFF. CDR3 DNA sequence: TGTGCCAGCAGTTCCCGGACAGTCATGAACACTGAAGCTTTCTTT.

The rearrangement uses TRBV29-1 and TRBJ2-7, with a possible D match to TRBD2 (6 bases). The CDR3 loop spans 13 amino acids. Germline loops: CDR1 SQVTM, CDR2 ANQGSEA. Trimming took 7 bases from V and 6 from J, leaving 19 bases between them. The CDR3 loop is CSARDGAGLEQYF. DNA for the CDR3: TGCAGCGCGCGGGACGGTGCTGGTCTCGAGCAGTACTTC.